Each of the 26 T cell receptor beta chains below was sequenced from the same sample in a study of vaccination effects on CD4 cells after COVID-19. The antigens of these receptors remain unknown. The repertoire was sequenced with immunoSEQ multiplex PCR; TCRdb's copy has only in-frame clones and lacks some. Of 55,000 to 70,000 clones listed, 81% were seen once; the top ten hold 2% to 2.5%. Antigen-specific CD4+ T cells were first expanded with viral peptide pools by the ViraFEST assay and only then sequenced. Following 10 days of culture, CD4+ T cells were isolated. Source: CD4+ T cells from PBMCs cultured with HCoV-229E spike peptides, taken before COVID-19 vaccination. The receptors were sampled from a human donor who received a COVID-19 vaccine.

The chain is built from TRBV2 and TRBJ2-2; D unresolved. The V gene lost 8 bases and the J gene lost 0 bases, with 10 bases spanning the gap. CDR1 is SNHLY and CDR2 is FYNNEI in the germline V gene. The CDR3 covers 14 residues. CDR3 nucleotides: TGTGCCAGCTCCGGGCAGGCGAACACCGGGGAGCTGTTTTTT. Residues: CASSGQANTGELFF. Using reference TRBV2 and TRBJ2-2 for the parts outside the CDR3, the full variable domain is EPEVTQTPSHQVTQMGQEVILRCVPISNHLYFYWYRQILGQKVEFLVSFYNNEISEKSEIFDDQFSVERPDGSNFTLKIRSTKLEDSAMYFCASSGQANTGELFFGEGSRLTVL.

The CDR3 nucleotides read TGTGCCAGCAGTTTATTGTATCGGGGGTCCACTGAAGCTTTCTTT. This gives the protein CASSLLYRGSTEAFF. This chain joins TRBV28 and TRBJ1-1; D is perhaps TRBD1 (5 bases). Trimming shortened V by 1 base and J by 4 bases, and 13 bases separated the two germline ends. The CDR3 totals 15 residues. CDR1 MDHEN and CDR2 SYDVKM come from the germline V gene.

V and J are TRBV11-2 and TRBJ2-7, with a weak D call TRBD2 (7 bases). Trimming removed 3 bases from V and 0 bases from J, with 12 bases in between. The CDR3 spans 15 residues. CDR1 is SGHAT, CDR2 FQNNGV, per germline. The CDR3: CASSLRGGYSYEQYV. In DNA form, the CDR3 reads TGTGCCAGCAGCTTGAGGGGGGGTTACTCCTACGAGCAGTACGTC.

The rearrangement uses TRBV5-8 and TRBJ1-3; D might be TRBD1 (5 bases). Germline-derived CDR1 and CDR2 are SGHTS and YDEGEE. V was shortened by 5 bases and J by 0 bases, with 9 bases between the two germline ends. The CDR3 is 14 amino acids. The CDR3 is CASSQGNSGNTIYF. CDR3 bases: TGTGCCAGCAGTCAGGGAAACTCTGGAAACACCATATATTTT. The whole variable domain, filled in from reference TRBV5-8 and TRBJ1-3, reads EAGVTQSPTHLIKTRGQQATLRCSPISGHTSVYWYQQALGLGLQFLLWYDEGEERNRGNFPPRFSGRQFPNYSSELNVNALELEDSALYLCASSQGNSGNTIYFGEGSWLTVV.

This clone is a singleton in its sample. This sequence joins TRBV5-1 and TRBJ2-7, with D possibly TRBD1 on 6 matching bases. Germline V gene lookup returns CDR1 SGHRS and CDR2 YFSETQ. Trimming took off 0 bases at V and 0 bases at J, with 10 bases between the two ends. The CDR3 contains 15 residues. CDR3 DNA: TGCGCCAGCAGCTTGGGGACAGATAGCTCCTACGAGCAGTACGTC. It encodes CASSLGTDSSYEQYV.

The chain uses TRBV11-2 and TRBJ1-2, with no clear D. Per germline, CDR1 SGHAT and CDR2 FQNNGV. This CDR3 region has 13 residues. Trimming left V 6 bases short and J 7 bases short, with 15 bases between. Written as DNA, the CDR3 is TGTGCCAGCAGTTACCCCCAAAGGGCTGGCTACACCTTC. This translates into CASSYPQRAGYTF.

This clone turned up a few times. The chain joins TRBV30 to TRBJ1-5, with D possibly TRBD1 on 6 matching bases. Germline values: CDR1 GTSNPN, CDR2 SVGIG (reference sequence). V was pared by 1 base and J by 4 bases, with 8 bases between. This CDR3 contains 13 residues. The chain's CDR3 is CAWSEGGNQPQHF. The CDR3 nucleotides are TGTGCCTGGAGTGAAGGGGGGAATCAGCCCCAGCATTTT.

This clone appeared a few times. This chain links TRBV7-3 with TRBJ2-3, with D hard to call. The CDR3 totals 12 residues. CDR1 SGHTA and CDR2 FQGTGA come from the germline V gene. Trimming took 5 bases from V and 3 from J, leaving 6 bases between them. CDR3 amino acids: CASSHGTDTQYF. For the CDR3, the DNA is TGTGCCAGCAGCCATGGGACAGATACGCAGTATTTT.

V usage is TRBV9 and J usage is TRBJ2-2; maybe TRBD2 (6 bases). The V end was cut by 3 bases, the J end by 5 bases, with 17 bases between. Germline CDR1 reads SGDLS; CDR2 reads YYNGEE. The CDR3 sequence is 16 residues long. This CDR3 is CASSAIAPAGTGELFF. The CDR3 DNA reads TGTGCCAGCAGCGCGATAGCCCCGGCGGGGACCGGGGAGCTGTTTTTT.

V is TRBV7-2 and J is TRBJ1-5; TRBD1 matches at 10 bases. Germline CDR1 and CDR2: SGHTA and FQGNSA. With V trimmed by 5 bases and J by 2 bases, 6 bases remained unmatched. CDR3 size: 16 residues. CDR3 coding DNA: TGTGCCAGCAGCAGGCGTGGGACAGGGGGCAATCAGCCCCAGCATTTT. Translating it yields CASSRRGTGGNQPQHF. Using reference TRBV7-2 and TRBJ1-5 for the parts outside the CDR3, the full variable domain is GAGVSQSPSNKVTEKGKDVELRCDPISGHTALYWYRQSLGQGLEFLIYFQGNSAPDKSGLPSDRFSAERTGGSVSTLTIQRTQQEDSAVYLCASSRRGTGGNQPQHFGDGTRLSIL.

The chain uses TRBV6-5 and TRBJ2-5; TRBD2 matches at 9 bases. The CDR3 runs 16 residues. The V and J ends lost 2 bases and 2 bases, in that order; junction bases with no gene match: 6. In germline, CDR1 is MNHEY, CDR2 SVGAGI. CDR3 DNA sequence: TGTGCCAGCAGTTACGAGCTAGCGGGGTTTCAAGAGACCCAGTACTTC. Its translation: CASSYELAGFQETQYF.

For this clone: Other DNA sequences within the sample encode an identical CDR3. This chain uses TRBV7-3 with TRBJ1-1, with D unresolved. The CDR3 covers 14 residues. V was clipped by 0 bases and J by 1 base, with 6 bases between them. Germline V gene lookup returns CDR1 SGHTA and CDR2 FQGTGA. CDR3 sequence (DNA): TGTGCCAGCAGCTTAACAGGCGGGAACACTGAAGCTTTCTTT. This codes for CASSLTGGNTEAFF. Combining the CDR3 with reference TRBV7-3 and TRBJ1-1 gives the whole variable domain GAGVSQTPSNKVTEKGKYVELRCDPISGHTALYWYRQSLGQGPEFLIYFQGTGAADDSGLPNDRFFAVRPEGSVSTLKIQRTERGDSAVYLCASSLTGGNTEAFFGQGTRLTVV.

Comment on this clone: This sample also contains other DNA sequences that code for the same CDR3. The CDR3 region is CASSQANYGYTF. The CDR3 nucleotides read TGTGCCAGCAGCCAGGCGAACTATGGCTACACCTTC. This chain joins TRBV3-1 (or the pseudogene TRBV3-2) and TRBJ1-2; D not certain. The length of the CDR3 is 12 residues. Trimming took 3 bases from V and 2 from J, leaving 4 bases between them. CDR1 and CDR2 from the germline V gene are LGHDT and YNNKEL (reference sequence).

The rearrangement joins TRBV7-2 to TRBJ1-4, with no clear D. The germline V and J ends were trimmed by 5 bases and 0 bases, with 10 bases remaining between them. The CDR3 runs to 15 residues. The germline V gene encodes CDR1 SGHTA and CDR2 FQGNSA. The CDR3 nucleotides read TGTGCCAGCAGCCTCCAGGTGGCAACTAATGAAAAACTGTTTTTT. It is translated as CASSLQVATNEKLFF.

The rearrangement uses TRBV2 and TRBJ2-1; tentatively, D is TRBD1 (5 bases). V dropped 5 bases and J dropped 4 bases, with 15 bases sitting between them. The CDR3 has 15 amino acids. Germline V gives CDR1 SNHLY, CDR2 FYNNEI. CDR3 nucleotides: TGTGCCAGCAGTAGGGCCCCAGGGCCATACAATGAGCAGTTCTTC. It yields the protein CASSRAPGPYNEQFF.

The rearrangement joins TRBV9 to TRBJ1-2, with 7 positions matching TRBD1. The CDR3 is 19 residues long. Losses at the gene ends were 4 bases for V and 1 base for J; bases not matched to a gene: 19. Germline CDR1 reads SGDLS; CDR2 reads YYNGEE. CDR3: CASSTSPNTGAGGNYGYTF. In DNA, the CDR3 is TGTGCCAGCAGCACCAGCCCCAATACAGGGGCTGGGGGTAACTATGGCTACACCTTC.

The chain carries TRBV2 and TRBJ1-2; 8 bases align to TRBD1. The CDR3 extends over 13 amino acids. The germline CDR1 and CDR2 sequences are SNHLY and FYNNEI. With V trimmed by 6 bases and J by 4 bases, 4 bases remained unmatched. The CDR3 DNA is TGTGCCAGCAGAACGGGACAGGTCTATGGCTACACCTTC. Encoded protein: CASRTGQVYGYTF.

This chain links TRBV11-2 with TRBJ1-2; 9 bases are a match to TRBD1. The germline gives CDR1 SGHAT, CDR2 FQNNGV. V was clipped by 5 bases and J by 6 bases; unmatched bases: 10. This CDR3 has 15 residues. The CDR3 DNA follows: TGTGCCAGCAGCAGCACCCGGACAGGGGTGAATGGCTACACCTTC. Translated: CASSSTRTGVNGYTF.

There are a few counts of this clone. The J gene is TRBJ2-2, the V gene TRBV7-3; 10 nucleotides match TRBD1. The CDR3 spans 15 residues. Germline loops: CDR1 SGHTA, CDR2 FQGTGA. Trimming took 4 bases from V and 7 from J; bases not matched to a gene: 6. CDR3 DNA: TGTGCCAGCAGCTCTCGACAGGGGGCTCACGGGGAGCTGTTTTTT. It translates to CASSSRQGAHGELFF. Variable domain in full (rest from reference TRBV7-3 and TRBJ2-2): GAGVSQTPSNKVTEKGKYVELRCDPISGHTALYWYRQSLGQGPEFLIYFQGTGAADDSGLPNDRFFAVRPEGSVSTLKIQRTERGDSAVYLCASSSRQGAHGELFFGEGSRLTVL.

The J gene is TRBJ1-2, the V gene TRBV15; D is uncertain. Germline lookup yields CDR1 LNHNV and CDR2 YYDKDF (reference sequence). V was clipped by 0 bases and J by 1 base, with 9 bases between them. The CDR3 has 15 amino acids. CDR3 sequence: CATSRDKGNNYGYTF. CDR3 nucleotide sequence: TGTGCCACCAGCAGAGATAAGGGAAATAACTATGGCTACACCTTC.

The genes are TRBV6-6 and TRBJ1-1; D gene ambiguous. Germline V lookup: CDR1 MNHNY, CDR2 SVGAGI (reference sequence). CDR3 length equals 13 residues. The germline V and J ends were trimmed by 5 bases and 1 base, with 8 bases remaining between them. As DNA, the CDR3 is TGTGCCAGCAGTGGGTTGGCGAACACTGAAGCTTTCTTT. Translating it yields CASSGLANTEAFF.

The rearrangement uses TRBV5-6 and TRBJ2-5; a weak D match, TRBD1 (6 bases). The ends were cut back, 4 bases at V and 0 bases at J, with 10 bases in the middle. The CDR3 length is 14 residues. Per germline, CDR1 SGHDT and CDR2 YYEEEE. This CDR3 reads CASSLGTNQETQYF. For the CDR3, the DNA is TGTGCCAGCAGCCTCGGGACAAACCAAGAGACCCAGTACTTC.

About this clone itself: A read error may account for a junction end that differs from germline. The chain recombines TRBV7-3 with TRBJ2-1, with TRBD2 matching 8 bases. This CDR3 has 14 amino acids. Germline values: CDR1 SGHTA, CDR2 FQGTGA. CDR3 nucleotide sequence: TGTGCCAGCAGCATAACCGGGGGGGTCAATGAGCAGTTCTTC. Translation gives CASSITGGVNEQFF. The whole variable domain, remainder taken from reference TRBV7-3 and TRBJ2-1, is GAGVSQTPSNKVTEKGKYVELRCDPISGHTALYWYRQSLGQGPEFLIYFQGTGAADDSGLPNDRFFAVRPEGSVSTLKIQRTERGDSAVYLCASSITGGVNEQFFGPGTRLTVL.

The DNA for the CDR3 is TGTGCCAGCACATCCGCCGGGACATCGAATCAGCCCCAGCATTTT. Its translation: CASTSAGTSNQPQHF. J is TRBJ1-5 and V is TRBV5-8; D perhaps matches TRBD1 (6 bases). This CDR3 has 15 amino acids. V was shortened by 6 bases and J by 4 bases, with 17 bases between the two germline ends. Germline values: CDR1 SGHTS, CDR2 YDEGEE.

The chain's CDR3 is CASSPYRGRENYGYTF. The CDR3 DNA follows: TGTGCCAGCAGCCCATACAGGGGCCGGGAGAACTATGGCTACACCTTC. The chain has TRBV4-2 and TRBJ1-2; 7 bases are shared with TRBD1. CDR3 length: 16 residues. CDR1 is LGHNA and CDR2 is YNFKEQ in the germline V gene. V lost 4 bases, J lost 2 bases, and 10 bases stayed unmatched.

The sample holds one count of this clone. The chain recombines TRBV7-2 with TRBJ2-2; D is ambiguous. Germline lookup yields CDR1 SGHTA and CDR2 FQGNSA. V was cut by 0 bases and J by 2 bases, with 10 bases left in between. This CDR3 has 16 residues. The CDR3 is CASSLALTLNTGELFF. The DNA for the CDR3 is TGTGCCAGCAGCTTAGCCCTAACCTTAAACACCGGGGAGCTGTTTTTT.